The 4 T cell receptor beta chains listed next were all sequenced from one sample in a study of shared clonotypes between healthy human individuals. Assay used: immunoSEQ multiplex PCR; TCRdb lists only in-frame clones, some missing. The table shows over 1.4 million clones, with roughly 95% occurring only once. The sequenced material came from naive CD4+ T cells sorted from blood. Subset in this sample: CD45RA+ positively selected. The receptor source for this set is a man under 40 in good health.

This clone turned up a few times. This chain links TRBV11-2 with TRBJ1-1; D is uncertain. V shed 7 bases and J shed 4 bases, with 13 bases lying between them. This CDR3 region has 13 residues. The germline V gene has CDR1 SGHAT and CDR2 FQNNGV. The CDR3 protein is CASNQNYGTEAFF. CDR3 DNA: TGTGCCAGCAACCAGAATTACGGCACTGAAGCTTTCTTT.

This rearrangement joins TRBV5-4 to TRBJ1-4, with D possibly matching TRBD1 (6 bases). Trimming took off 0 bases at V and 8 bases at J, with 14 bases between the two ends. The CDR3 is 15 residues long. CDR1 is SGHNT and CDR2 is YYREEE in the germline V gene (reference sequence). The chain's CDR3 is CASSLGDRRGEKLFF. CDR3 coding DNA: TGTGCCAGCAGCTTGGGAGACAGGCGGGGCGAAAAACTGTTTTTT. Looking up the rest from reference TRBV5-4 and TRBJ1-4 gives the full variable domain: ETGVTQSPTHLIKTRGQQVTLRCSSQSGHNTVSWYQQALGQGPQFIFQYYREEENGRGNFPPRFSGLQFPNYSSELNVNALELDDSALYLCASSLGDRRGEKLFFGSGTQLSVL.

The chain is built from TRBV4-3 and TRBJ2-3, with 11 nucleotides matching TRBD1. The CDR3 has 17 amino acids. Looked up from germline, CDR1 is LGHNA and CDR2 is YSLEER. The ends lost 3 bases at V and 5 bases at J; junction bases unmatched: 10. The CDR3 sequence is CASSHQHTGQGVDTQYF. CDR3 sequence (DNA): TGCGCCAGCAGCCATCAACATACGGGACAGGGGGTAGATACGCAGTATTTT.

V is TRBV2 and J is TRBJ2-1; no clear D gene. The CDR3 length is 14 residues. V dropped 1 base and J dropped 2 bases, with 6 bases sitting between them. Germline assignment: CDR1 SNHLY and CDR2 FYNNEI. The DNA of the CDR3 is TGTGCCAGCAGTGAAGGACTCGCCTACAATGAGCAGTTCTTC. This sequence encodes CASSEGLAYNEQFF. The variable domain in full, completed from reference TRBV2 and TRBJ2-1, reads EPEVTQTPSHQVTQMGQEVILRCVPISNHLYFYWYRQILGQKVEFLVSFYNNEISEKSEIFDDQFSVERPDGSNFTLKIRSTKLEDSAMYFCASSEGLAYNEQFFGPGTRLTVL.